This T cell receptor (beta chain) was found in a study of T cell responses to AZD1222 COVID-19 vaccine. Notes on the study in general: White British people made up most donors, females outnumbered males, and clonal diversity was possibly underestimated. At baseline, seropositivity was found in only 5 to 7 AZD1222 recipients.

V lost 7 bases and J lost 1, with 13 bases in between. CDR1 is SQVTM and CDR2 is ANQGSEA in the germline V gene. The CDR3 is made up of 13 amino acids. For this clone: Its target is not known.

Libraries were prepared by immunoSEQ multiplex PCR; TCRdb keeps only in-frame clonotypes and omits some of them. The data show about 110,000 clones, about 90% seen once. The rearrangement links TRBV29-1 to TRBJ1-2; D ambiguous. The sequenced sample was peripheral blood, obtained on day 0 of AZD1222 vaccination. This receptor was identified in an adult in good health. The CDR3 DNA sequence: TGCAGCGCCCAGGTTAGCATTAACTATGGCTACACCTTC. Translation: CSAQVSINYGYTF.